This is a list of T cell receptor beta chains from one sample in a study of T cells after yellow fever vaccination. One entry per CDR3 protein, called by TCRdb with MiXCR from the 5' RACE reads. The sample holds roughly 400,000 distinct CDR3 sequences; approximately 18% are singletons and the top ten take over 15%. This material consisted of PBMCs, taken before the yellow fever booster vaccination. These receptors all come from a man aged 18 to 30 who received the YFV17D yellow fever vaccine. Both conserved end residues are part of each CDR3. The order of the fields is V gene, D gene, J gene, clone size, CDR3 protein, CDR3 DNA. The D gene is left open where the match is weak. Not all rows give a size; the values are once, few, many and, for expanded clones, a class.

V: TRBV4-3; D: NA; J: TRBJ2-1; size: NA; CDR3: CASSLGLSNNNEQFF; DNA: TGCGCCAGCAGCCTCGGATTGTCGAATAACAATGAGCAGTTCTTC
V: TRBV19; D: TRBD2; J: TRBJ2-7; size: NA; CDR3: CASSILTSGGSYEQYF; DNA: TGTGCCAGTAGTATCCTAACTAGCGGGGGCTCCTACGAGCAGTACTTC
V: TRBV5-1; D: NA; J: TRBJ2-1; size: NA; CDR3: CASSPTTRSSYNEQFF; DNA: TGCGCCAGCAGCCCAACTACTCGGAGCTCCTACAATGAGCAGTTCTTC
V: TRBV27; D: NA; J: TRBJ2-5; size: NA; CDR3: CASRTMGETQYF; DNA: TGTGCCAGCAGGACCATGGGGGAGACCCAGTACTTC
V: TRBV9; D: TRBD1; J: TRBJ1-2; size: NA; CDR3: CASSPDRGLGGYTF; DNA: TGTGCCAGCAGCCCGGACAGGGGGCTAGGGGGCTACACCTTC
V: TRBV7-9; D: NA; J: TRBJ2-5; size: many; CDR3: CASLPEWGQETQYF; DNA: TGTGCCAGCTTGCCGGAGTGGGGCCAAGAGACCCAGTACTTC
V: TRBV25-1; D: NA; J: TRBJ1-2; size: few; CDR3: CASSYLRGRPDYGYTF; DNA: TGTGCCAGCAGTTACCTTCGGGGGCGCCCGGACTATGGCTACACCTTC
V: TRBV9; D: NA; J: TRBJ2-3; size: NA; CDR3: CASSSPGTQYF; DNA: TGTGCCAGCAGCTCCCCGGGTACGCAGTATTTT
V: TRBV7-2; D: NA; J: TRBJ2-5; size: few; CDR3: CASSALGTQYF; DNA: TGTGCCAGCAGCGCCCTGGGGACCCAGTACTTC
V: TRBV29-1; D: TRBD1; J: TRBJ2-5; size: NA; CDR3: CSSRDRGEVQTQYF; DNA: TGCAGCAGCCGGGACAGGGGGGAAGTTCAGACCCAGTACTTC
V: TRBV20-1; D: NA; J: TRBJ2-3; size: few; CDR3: CSASELARTDTQYF; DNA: TGCAGTGCTAGTGAACTAGCCCGCACAGATACGCAGTATTTT
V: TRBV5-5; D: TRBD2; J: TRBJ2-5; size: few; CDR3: CASSGTGTRGIETQYF; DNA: TGTGCCAGCAGCGGAACCGGGACTAGGGGGATAGAGACCCAGTACTTC
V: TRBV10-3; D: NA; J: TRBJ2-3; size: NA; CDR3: CAISESRQATDTQYF; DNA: TGTGCCATCAGTGAGTCGAGACAGGCGACAGATACGCAGTATTTT
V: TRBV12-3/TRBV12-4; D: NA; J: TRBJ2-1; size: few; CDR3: CASSTRQGVSYNEQFF; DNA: TGTGCCAGCAGTACCCGACAAGGGGTCTCCTACAATGAGCAGTTCTTC
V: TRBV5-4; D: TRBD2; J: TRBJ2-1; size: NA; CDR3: CASSLRSGTTYNEQFF; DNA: TGTGCCAGCAGCCTCAGGAGTGGGACTACCTACAATGAGCAGTTCTTC
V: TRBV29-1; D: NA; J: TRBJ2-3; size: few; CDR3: CSVETGADTQYF; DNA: TGCAGCGTTGAAACGGGAGCAGATACGCAGTATTTT
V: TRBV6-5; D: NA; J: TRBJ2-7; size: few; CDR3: CASSSPLADEQYF; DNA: TGTGCCAGCAGTTCCCCACTGGCAGACGAGCAGTACTTC
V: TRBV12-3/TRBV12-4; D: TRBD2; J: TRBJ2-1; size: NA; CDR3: CASSRFSGGNEQFF; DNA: TGTGCCAGCAGTCGCTTTAGCGGGGGTAATGAGCAGTTCTTC
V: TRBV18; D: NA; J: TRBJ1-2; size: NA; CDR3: CASSAGREYGYTF; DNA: TGTGCCAGCTCAGCGGGACGGGAATATGGCTACACCTTC
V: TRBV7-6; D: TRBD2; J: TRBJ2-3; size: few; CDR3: CASSLAWGEGYTDTQYF; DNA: TGTGCCAGCAGCTTAGCGTGGGGGGAGGGCTACACAGATACGCAGTATTTT
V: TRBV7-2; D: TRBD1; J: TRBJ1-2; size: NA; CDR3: CASSLVVGTGWGGYTF; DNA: TGTGCCAGCAGCTTAGTAGTCGGGACAGGATGGGGTGGCTACACCTTC
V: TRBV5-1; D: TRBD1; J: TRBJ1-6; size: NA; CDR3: CASSLAWDRASPLHF; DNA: TGCGCCAGCAGCTTGGCGTGGGACAGGGCTTCACCCCTCCACTTT
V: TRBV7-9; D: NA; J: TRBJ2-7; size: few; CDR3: CASRARESYEQYF; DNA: TGTGCCAGCAGAGCCAGGGAGTCCTACGAGCAGTACTTC
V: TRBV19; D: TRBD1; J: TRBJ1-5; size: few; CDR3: CASSAQGGNQPQHF; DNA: TGTGCCAGTAGTGCGCAGGGGGGCAATCAGCCCCAGCATTTT
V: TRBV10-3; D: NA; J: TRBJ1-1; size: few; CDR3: CAISESSAYGPNTEAFF; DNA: TGTGCCATCAGTGAGTCGTCCGCATACGGACCTAACACTGAAGCTTTCTTT
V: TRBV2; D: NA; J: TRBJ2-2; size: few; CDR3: CASSEVPANTGELFF; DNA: TGTGCCAGCAGTGAGGTCCCTGCGAACACCGGGGAGCTGTTTTTT